This T cell receptor beta chain was identified in a study of T cells in Graves' hyperthyroidism and ophthalmopathy. For the study at large: At the time of initial diagnosis and before any treatment, peripheral blood was collected.

The ends were cut back, 4 bases at V and 3 bases at J, with 16 bases in the middle. The CDR3 runs 15 residues. The V gene's germline CDR1 is ENHRY and CDR2 SYGVKD. Whole-study findings and limits: Most expanded thyroid clonotypes above 0.001 also appeared in blood.

Researchers took RNA transcripts and amplified the TCR beta CDR3 regions from them. A set of HTBI primers served as the primers for a first-round RT-PCR of the TCR CDR3. Using its own MiXCR run on the multiplex PCR reads, TCRdb lists one record per CDR3 protein. The sample consists of some 580,000 distinct CDR3 sequences, around 16% of them appearing once. This clonotype turned up a few times. Its antigen remains unknown. The chain carries TRBV10-3 and TRBJ2-7; tentatively, D is TRBD2 (6 bases). This clonotype was sampled from a woman aged 40 to 50 with Graves' ophthalmopathy. Sequences were obtained from blood. CDR3 DNA sequence: TGTGCCATCAGTGGGGGGGACCTTTCGGGCTACGAGCAGTACTTC. Translation: CAISGGDLSGYEQYF.